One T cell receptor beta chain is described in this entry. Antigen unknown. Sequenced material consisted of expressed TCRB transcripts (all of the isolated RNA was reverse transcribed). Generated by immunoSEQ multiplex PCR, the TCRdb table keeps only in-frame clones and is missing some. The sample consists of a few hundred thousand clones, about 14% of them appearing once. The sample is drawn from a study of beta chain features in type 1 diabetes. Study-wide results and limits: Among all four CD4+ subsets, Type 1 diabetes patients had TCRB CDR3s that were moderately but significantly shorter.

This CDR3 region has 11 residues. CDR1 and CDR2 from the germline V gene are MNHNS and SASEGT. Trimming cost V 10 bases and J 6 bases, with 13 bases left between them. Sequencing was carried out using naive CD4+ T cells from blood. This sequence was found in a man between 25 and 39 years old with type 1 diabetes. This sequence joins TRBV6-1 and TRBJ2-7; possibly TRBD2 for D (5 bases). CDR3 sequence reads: CATEGGLEQYF. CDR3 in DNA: TGTGCCACCGAAGGAGGTCTCGAGCAGTACTTC.